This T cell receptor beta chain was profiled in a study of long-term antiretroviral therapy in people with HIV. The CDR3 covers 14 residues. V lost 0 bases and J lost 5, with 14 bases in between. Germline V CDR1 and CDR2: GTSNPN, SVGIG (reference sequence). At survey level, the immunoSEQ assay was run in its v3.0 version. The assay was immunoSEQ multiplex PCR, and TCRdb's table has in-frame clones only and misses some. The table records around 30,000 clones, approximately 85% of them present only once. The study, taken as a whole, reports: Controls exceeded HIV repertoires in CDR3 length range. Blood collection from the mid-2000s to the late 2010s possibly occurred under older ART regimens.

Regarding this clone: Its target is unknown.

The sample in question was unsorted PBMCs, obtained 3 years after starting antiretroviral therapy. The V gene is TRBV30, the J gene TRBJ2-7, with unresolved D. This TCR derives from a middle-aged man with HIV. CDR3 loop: CAWSVSPVSDEQYF. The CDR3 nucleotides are TGTGCCTGGAGTGTATCCCCCGTGTCCGACGAGCAGTACTTC.